The next 32 T cell receptor beta chains were all read from a single sample in a study of T cell responses to AZD1222 COVID-19 vaccine. Using immunoSEQ multiplex PCR, the repertoire was profiled, and TCRdb retains in-frame clones only, with some absent. The data hold 150,000 to 200,000 clones, with around 88% observed a single time. Here the sequenced sample was peripheral blood, taken 28 days after the second AZD1222 dose. All receptors come from an adult who received the AZD1222 COVID-19 vaccine.

V usage is TRBV19 and J usage is TRBJ1-3; D possibly corresponds to TRBD1 (5 bases). This CDR3 has 15 residues. Looked up from germline, CDR1 is LNHDA and CDR2 is SQIVND (reference sequence). V gave up 1 base and J gave up 0 bases, with 7 bases separating them. For the CDR3, the DNA is TGTGCCAGTAGTATAGGGACAATCTCTGGAAACACCATATATTTT. It yields the protein CASSIGTISGNTIYF.

This chain uses TRBV9 with TRBJ2-2, with 7 bases lining up with TRBD1. The CDR3 runs to 15 residues. The V gene's germline CDR1 is SGDLS and CDR2 YYNGEE. Unmatched junction bases numbered 8, after V lost 4 bases and J lost 5 bases. The CDR3 sequence is CASSPQGSSTGELFF. The DNA of the CDR3 is TGTGCCAGCAGCCCACAGGGGTCTTCTACCGGGGAGCTGTTTTTT.

This chain connects TRBV19 to TRBJ2-4, with 8 bases matching TRBD1. This CDR3 is 15 amino acids long. Germline trimming cut 10 bases from V and 5 bases from J; bases unmatched to any gene: 13. Germline V gene sequence: CDR1 LNHDA, CDR2 SQIVND (reference sequence). The CDR3 sequence is CATATRRDRQNIQYF. CDR3 in DNA: TGTGCCACCGCGACACGGCGGGACAGGCAAAACATTCAGTACTTC.

CDR3: CASSLSNSPEAFF. The CDR3 DNA sequence: TGTGCCAGCAGCCTTTCAAATAGCCCTGAAGCTTTCTTT. The V gene is TRBV12-3 or TRBV12-4, the J gene TRBJ1-1; D unclear. The CDR3 has 13 residues. Between the trimmed V and J ends, which lost 6 bases and 6 bases, there was a span of 14 bases.

The V and J genes are TRBV29-1 and TRBJ2-1; D ambiguous. The CDR3 has 10 amino acids. The germline V gene encodes CDR1 SQVTM and CDR2 ANQGSEA. The V end was cut by 5 bases, the J end by 8 bases, with 7 bases between. The CDR3 loop is CSVWPHEQFF. DNA of the CDR3: TGCAGCGTTTGGCCCCATGAGCAGTTCTTC.

The V call is TRBV5-1, the J call TRBJ2-7, with TRBD2 matching over 7 bases. CDR3 length equals 13 residues. V was pared by 2 bases and J by 3 bases, with 2 bases of the junction left unmatched. The V gene's germline CDR1 is SGHRS and CDR2 YFSETQ. The CDR3 here is CASSFSSGYEQYF. The DNA for the CDR3 is TGCGCCAGCAGCTTTTCTAGCGGCTACGAGCAGTACTTC.

This chain connects TRBV5-8 to TRBJ2-1; no definite D call. V was trimmed by 3 bases and J by 8 bases, leaving 9 bases between them. CDR3 length equals 12 residues. Germline lookup yields CDR1 SGHTS and CDR2 YDEGEE. The CDR3 sequence is CASSWMSDEQFF. Written as DNA, the CDR3 is TGTGCCAGCAGCTGGATGTCCGATGAGCAGTTCTTC. Drawing the rest from reference TRBV5-8 and TRBJ2-1, the complete variable domain is EAGVTQSPTHLIKTRGQQATLRCSPISGHTSVYWYQQALGLGLQFLLWYDEGEERNRGNFPPRFSGRQFPNYSSELNVNALELEDSALYLCASSWMSDEQFFGPGTRLTVL.

The chain recombines TRBV9 with TRBJ1-2; 10 nucleotides agree with TRBD1. The germline V gene has CDR1 SGDLS and CDR2 YYNGEE. After removal of 0 bases from V and 7 bases from J, the junction contained 6 bases not matched to a gene. CDR3 size: 15 residues. The DNA for the CDR3 is TGTGCCAGCAGCGTAGCCCGACAGGGGGCTCTTGGCTACACCTTC. Translating gives CASSVARQGALGYTF.

Worth noting for this clone: The same CDR3 is also encoded by other DNA sequences in this sample. This chain connects TRBV4-2 to TRBJ2-7; 8 bases fit TRBD1. The germline CDR1 and CDR2 sequences are LGHNA and YNFKEQ. The J segment lost 2 bases and the V segment lost 0 bases, leaving 3 bases of the junction unmatched. The CDR3 extends over 15 amino acids. CDR3 region: CASSQERTGPYEQYF. The CDR3 coding sequence is TGTGCCAGCAGCCAAGAAAGGACAGGGCCCTACGAGCAGTACTTC.

The gene calls are TRBV6-1 and TRBJ2-7; the D call may be TRBD1 or TRBD2 (7 bases each). Germline-derived CDR1 and CDR2 are MNHNS and SASEGT. CDR3 length: 14 residues. Trimming left V 2 bases short and J 7 bases short, with 15 bases between. CDR3 region: CASSEQGGGGEQYF. In DNA, the CDR3 is TGTGCCAGCAGTGAACAGGGAGGGGGCGGTGAGCAGTACTTC.

This chain joins TRBV4-3 and TRBJ1-2, with D hard to call. The CDR3 totals 15 residues. CDR1 and CDR2 (germline): LGHNA, YSLEER. Trimming left V 4 bases short and J 4 bases short, with 16 bases between. This CDR3 reads CASSPGGGSIYGYTF. In DNA form, the CDR3 reads TGCGCCAGCAGCCCTGGAGGAGGGTCTATCTATGGCTACACCTTC.

The V call is TRBV19, the J call TRBJ1-2; D is uncertain. The CDR3 extends over 15 amino acids. The germline gives CDR1 LNHDA, CDR2 SQIVND (reference sequence). The germline V and J ends were trimmed by 3 bases and 4 bases, with 15 bases remaining between them. The CDR3 region is CASSMGWQRGYGYTF. CDR3 DNA sequence: TGTGCCAGTAGTATGGGTTGGCAGCGGGGCTATGGCTACACCTTC.

The V and J genes are TRBV13 and TRBJ2-3; D might be TRBD1 (6 bases). CDR1 and CDR2 (germline): PRHDT, FYEKMQ (reference sequence). This CDR3 is 13 amino acids long. Between the trimmed V and J ends, which lost 3 bases and 6 bases, there was a span of 10 bases. The CDR3: CASSLSQGDTQYF. The CDR3 region has the DNA TGTGCCAGCAGCTTGAGTCAGGGGGATACGCAGTATTTT.

This rearrangement joins TRBV7-9 to TRBJ2-7, with 9 bases aligning to TRBD1. CDR1 SEHNR and CDR2 FQNEAQ come from the germline V gene (reference sequence). The CDR3 has 12 amino acids. The trim removed 9 bases at V and 6 bases at J, leaving 6 bases unmatched. The CDR3 loop reads CASRQGGGEQYF. CDR3 nucleotide sequence: TGTGCCAGTAGACAGGGGGGAGGCGAGCAGTACTTC. Variable domain in full (rest from reference TRBV7-9 and TRBJ2-7): DTGVSQNPRHKITKRGQNVTFRCDPISEHNRLYWYRQTLGQGPEFLTYFQNEAQLEKSRLLSDRFSAERPKGSFSTLEIQRTEQGDSAMYLCASRQGGGEQYFGPGTRLTVT.

The V and J genes are TRBV27 and TRBJ1-1; D is undetermined. CDR1 and CDR2 from the germline V gene are MNHEY and SMNVEV (reference sequence). Trimming pared 3 bases from V and 3 bases from J, leaving 11 bases between. There are 14 residues in the CDR3. In DNA, the CDR3 is TGTGCCAGCAGTTTTCGCCGTGGGTACACTGAAGCTTTCTTT. The encoded protein is CASSFRRGYTEAFF.

The gene calls are TRBV6-5 and TRBJ1-5; D gene ambiguous. CDR1 is MNHEY, CDR2 SVGAGI, per germline. This CDR3 has 15 amino acids. The germline V and J ends were trimmed by 9 bases and 13 bases, with 28 bases remaining between them. CDR3 region: CASLLEVSWGYRQHF. The CDR3, as DNA: TGTGCCAGTCTCTTGGAGGTAAGTTGGGGTTATAGGCAGCATTTT.

The CDR3 DNA reads TGTGCCAGCAGCTTCGGCGGGACCGGTAGTACTAATGAAAAACTGTTTTTT. As protein: CASSFGGTGSTNEKLFF. The rearrangement links TRBV5-4 to TRBJ1-4; a weak D match, TRBD1 (5 bases). This CDR3 contains 17 residues. Germline CDR1 and CDR2: SGHNT and YYREEE (reference sequence). Trimming removed 2 bases from V and 2 bases from J, with 16 bases in between.

This sequence joins TRBV5-1 and TRBJ1-4, with 11 bases aligning to TRBD1. Germline trimming cut 2 bases from V and 8 bases from J; bases unmatched to any gene: 2. Germline loops: CDR1 SGHRS, CDR2 YFSETQ. CDR3 length equals 14 residues. CDR3 bases: TGCGCCAGCAGCTTTGGACAGGGGGCGGAAAAACTGTTTTTT. Protein: CASSFGQGAEKLFF.

The rearrangement joins TRBV3-1 (or the pseudogene TRBV3-2) to TRBJ2-1; D is uncertain. V dropped 4 bases and J dropped 3 bases, with 7 bases sitting between them. The CDR3 is 13 amino acids. Germline assignment: CDR1 LGHDT and CDR2 YNNKEL (reference sequence). The CDR3 sequence is CASSLLLYNEQFF. CDR3 bases: TGTGCCAGCAGCCTATTGCTCTACAATGAGCAGTTCTTC.

The gene calls are TRBV7-9 and TRBJ2-1; D is ambiguous. V lost 7 bases and J 4 bases, leaving 11 bases between the germline ends. Germline values: CDR1 SEHNR, CDR2 FQNEAQ (reference sequence). This CDR3 is 13 amino acids long. DNA of the CDR3: TGTGCCAGCAATCCGGCGGCTTACAATGAGCAGTTCTTC. It specifies CASNPAAYNEQFF.

This chain uses TRBV5-1 with TRBJ2-1, with a weak D call TRBD2 (6 bases). Trimming pared 3 bases from V and 5 bases from J, leaving 15 bases between. The CDR3 totals 15 residues. Looked up from germline, CDR1 is SGHRS and CDR2 is YFSETQ. CDR3 nucleotides: TGCGCCAGCAGCTGGGATCCCGGGACTCACAATGAGCAGTTCTTC. This gives the protein CASSWDPGTHNEQFF. The full variable domain, rest sourced from reference TRBV5-1 and TRBJ2-1, is KAGVTQTPRYLIKTRGQQVTLSCSPISGHRSVSWYQQTPGQGLQFLFEYFSETQRNKGNFPGRFSGRQFSNSRSEMNVSTLELGDSALYLCASSWDPGTHNEQFFGPGTRLTVL.

The table lists this clone with a count of one. The chain couples TRBV5-4 to TRBJ2-5; D is unresolved. This CDR3 spans 14 amino acids. V was pared by 1 base and J by 0 bases, with 7 bases between. CDR1 is SGHNT and CDR2 is YYREEE in the germline V gene (reference sequence). The CDR3 nucleotides read TGTGCCAGCAGCTTGTCCACAGACCAAGAGACCCAGTACTTC. Its protein is CASSLSTDQETQYF.

This clone has just a few counts. V and J are TRBV7-9 and TRBJ2-7, with D perhaps matching TRBD1 (5 bases). From germline, CDR1 is SEHNR and CDR2 FQNEAQ (reference sequence). V dropped 1 base and J dropped 5 bases, with 12 bases sitting between them. This CDR3 spans 14 amino acids. The CDR3 sequence: CASSLGWQGHEQYF. For the CDR3, the DNA is TGTGCCAGCAGCTTAGGGTGGCAGGGCCACGAGCAGTACTTC.

This chain joins TRBV6-5 and TRBJ1-2, with TRBD1 as a possible D gene (5 bases). Trimming removed 5 bases from V and 8 bases from J, with 18 bases in between. There are 14 residues in the CDR3. Germline assignment: CDR1 MNHEY and CDR2 SVGAGI. CDR3 in amino acids: CASSPGTDRGGYTF. The CDR3 nucleotides are TGTGCCAGCAGTCCTGGGACGGACCGGGGAGGCTACACCTTC.

The chain links TRBV5-6 to TRBJ1-1; perhaps TRBD1 as D (5 bases). V gave up 0 bases and J gave up 5 bases, with 8 bases separating them. This CDR3 has 13 amino acids. Germline V CDR1 and CDR2: SGHDT, YYEEEE. CDR3 DNA: TGTGCCAGCAGCTTGGGTGGGGGGACTGAAGCTTTCTTT. This translates into CASSLGGGTEAFF.

The chain carries TRBV7-2 and TRBJ1-6, with a tentative D call TRBD1 (5 bases). The CDR3 has 16 amino acids. Trimming shortened V by 1 base and J by 10 bases, and 17 bases separated the two germline ends. Germline lookup yields CDR1 SGHTA and CDR2 FQGNSA. CDR3 nucleotides: TGTGCCAGCAGCTTAGACAGTAACTTACGGGGCTCACCCCTCCACTTT. Translation gives CASSLDSNLRGSPLHF.

The CDR3: CASSSRGAEAFF. Here the CDR3 DNA reads TGTGCCAGCAGTAGCAGGGGGGCTGAAGCTTTCTTT. The chain joins TRBV27 to TRBJ1-1; TRBD1 matches 7 bases. J lost 6 bases, V lost 5 bases, and 3 bases had no gene match. The CDR3 consists of 12 residues. Germline V CDR1 and CDR2: MNHEY, SMNVEV (reference sequence).

The chain couples TRBV28 to TRBJ2-3, with D unresolved. V lost 8 bases and J 14 bases, leaving 17 bases between the germline ends. CDR1 is MDHEN, CDR2 SYDVKM, per germline. The CDR3 has 11 residues. The CDR3 loop is CASQGRYHSYF. The CDR3 bases are TGTGCCAGCCAAGGACGTTACCACTCGTATTTT.

This chain links TRBV6-2 or TRBV6-3 with TRBJ2-1, with D possibly called TRBD1 or TRBD2 (6 bases each). The CDR3 is 16 residues long. V was cut by 4 bases and J by 0 bases, with 13 bases left in between. Per the germline V gene, CDR1 is MNHEY and CDR2 is SVGEGT. The CDR3 protein is CASSWEGGSSYNEQFF. DNA of the CDR3: TGTGCCAGCAGTTGGGAAGGGGGGAGCTCCTACAATGAGCAGTTCTTC.

This clone was counted a single time. The V and J genes are TRBV3-1 (or the pseudogene TRBV3-2) and TRBJ1-3, with TRBD1 identical over 8 bases. Germline CDR1 reads LGHDT; CDR2 reads YNNKEL (reference sequence). With 4 bases clipped from V and 2 bases from J, the junction kept 4 bases outside the gene matches. The CDR3 length is 15 residues. The CDR3 region has the DNA TGTGCCAGCAGCCCCGGGACAGGTCCTGGAAACACCATATATTTT. As protein: CASSPGTGPGNTIYF.

The gene calls are TRBV25-1 and TRBJ1-2; D not certain. There are 13 residues in the CDR3. Trimming removed 5 bases at V and 8 bases at J, with 15 bases between. Looked up from germline, CDR1 is MGHDK and CDR2 is SYGVNS. The CDR3 reads CASSPSTVRGYTF. The CDR3 coding sequence is TGTGCCAGCAGTCCCTCGACGGTCCGGGGCTACACCTTC.

This rearrangement joins TRBV19 to TRBJ1-2; D uncertain. Germline V gene lookup returns CDR1 LNHDA and CDR2 SQIVND (reference sequence). This CDR3 has 12 amino acids. The V gene lost 3 bases and the J gene lost 6 bases, with 8 bases spanning the gap. The CDR3 nucleotides read TGTGCCAGTAGTATCGAGGGAGATGGCTACACCTTC. Translated: CASSIEGDGYTF.